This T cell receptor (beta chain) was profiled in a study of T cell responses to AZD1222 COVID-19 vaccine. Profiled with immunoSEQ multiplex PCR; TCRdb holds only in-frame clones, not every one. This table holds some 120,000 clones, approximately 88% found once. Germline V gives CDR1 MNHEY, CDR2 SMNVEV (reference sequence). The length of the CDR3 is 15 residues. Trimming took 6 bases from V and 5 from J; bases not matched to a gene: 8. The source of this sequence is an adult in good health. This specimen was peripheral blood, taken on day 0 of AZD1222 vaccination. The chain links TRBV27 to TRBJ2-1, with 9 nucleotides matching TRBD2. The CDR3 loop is CASSRPGLANNEQFF. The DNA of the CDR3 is TGTGCCAGCAGCCGACCGGGACTAGCTAACAATGAGCAGTTCTTC.